These T cell receptor beta chains were read from a single sample in a study of blood T cell repertoires in COVID-19. Repertoires were generated with immunoSEQ multiplex PCR, while TCRdb's copy carries only in-frame clones and drops some. This table has about 320,000 clones, approximately 90% appearing once. Material: peripheral blood. The source is a woman between 25 and 40 years old with COVID-19, enrolled during active disease. CDR3s include the opening cysteine and the closing phenylalanine or tryptophan. The D gene is left open where the match is weak. Where a row states a size, it is once, few, many or the class of an expanded clone; other rows omit it.

>TRBJ1-1|-|TRBV28|-
TGTGCCAGCAGTTTAGGAGGGGACACTGAAGCTTTCTTT
CASSLGGDTEAFF
>TRBJ2-1|TRBD2|TRBV2|-
TGTGCCAGCCAAAGCGGGGAGCTGGATAATGAGCAGTTCTTC
CASQSGELDNEQFF
>TRBJ1-3|TRBD1|TRBV2|-
TGTGCCAGCCAAGGGACAGTCTCTGGAAACACCATATATTTT
CASQGTVSGNTIYF
>TRBJ1-3|-|TRBV25-1|-
TGTGCCAGCAGTGAAGTTAGAGGCGGTTTTGGAAACACCATATATTTT
CASSEVRGGFGNTIYF
>TRBJ1-3|-|TRBV2|few
TGTGCCAGCACGACAGTTGGAAACACCATATATTTT
CASTTVGNTIYF
>TRBJ1-3|-|TRBV4-1|-
TGCGCCAGCAGCCAAGAAATCGTTCCAGGGATCTCTGGAAACACCATATATTTT
CASSQEIVPGISGNTIYF
>TRBJ1-5|TRBD1|TRBV10-2|-
TGCGCCAGCAGTGAAGTTGTGGGACAGGGGGCAAAGCAGCCCCAGCATTTT
CASSEVVGQGAKQPQHF
>TRBJ1-2|TRBD1|TRBV3-1/TRBV3-2|-
TGTGCCAGCAGCCAAGATACCGGGACAGGAGATTATGGCTACACCTTC
CASSQDTGTGDYGYTF
>TRBJ1-1|TRBD1|TRBV13|-
TGTGCCAGCAGCTCCCTGACAGGGGGCCTGGGTGAAGCTTTCTTT
CASSSLTGGLGEAFF
>TRBJ2-1|-|TRBV3-1/TRBV3-2|-
TGTGCCAGCAGCCCCGGAGAATCCTACAATGAGCAGTTCTTC
CASSPGESYNEQFF
>TRBJ2-2|-|TRBV19|-
TGTGCCAGTAGTGGTACGGTCAACACCGGGGAGCTGTTTTTT
CASSGTVNTGELFF
>TRBJ2-7|-|TRBV4-3|-
TGCGCCAGCAGCCAAGGACAGGAACTCTCCTACGAGCAGTACTTC
CASSQGQELSYEQYF
>TRBJ2-1|TRBD2|TRBV19|-
TGTGCCAGTAGTAGCGGGGGCTACAATGAGCAGTTCTTC
CASSSGGYNEQFF
>TRBJ1-2|TRBD1|TRBV11-2|few
TGTGCCAGCAGCCCCCGAGGTGGAGGGGGCGTGTATGGCTACACCTTC
CASSPRGGGGVYGYTF
>TRBJ2-2|TRBD1|TRBV5-1|-
TGCGCCCGCAGCTTGGAGGCGAGGGGGCGGACGCTTATGGGGGAGCTGTTTTTT
CARSLEARGRTLMGELFF